This TCR beta chain was observed in a study of blood T cells in healthy people across ages. Whole-study results and caveats: A strong correlation was found between TCR beta diversity and the percentage of naive T cells.

Through a sample-barcoded 5' primer and a J-beta primer mix, a second PCR was run for 7 to 11 cycles. Via MiXCR, TCRdb re-called the 5' RACE reads, giving one row per CDR3 protein. The sample holds about 670,000 distinct CDR3 sequences, approximately 40% seen once. V was pared by 0 bases and J by 2 bases, with 6 bases between. Germline values: CDR1 SGHDT, CDR2 YYEEEE. This CDR3 is built from 14 residues. Note on this clonotype: Its matching antigen is unknown.

What was sequenced was blood. The chain is built from TRBV5-6 and TRBJ2-1; D unresolved. The clonotype comes from an elderly man in good health. The CDR3 protein is CASSLDTAYNEQFF. The CDR3 region has the DNA TGTGCCAGCAGCTTGGACACAGCCTACAATGAGCAGTTCTTC.